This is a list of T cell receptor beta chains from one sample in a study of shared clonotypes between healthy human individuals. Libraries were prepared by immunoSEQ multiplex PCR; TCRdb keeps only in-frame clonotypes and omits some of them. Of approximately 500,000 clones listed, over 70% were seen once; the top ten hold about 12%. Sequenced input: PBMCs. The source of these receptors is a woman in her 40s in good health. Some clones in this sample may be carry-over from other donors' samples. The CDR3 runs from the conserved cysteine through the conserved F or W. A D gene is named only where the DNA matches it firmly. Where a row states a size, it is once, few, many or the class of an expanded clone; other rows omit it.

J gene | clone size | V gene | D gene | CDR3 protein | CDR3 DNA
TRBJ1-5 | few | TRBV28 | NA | CATLASNQPQHF | TGTGCCACTCTTGCTAGCAATCAGCCCCAGCATTTT
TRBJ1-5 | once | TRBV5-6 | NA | CASSLAGGAGQPQHF | TGTGCCAGCAGCTTGGCGGGGGGCGCGGGGCAGCCCCAGCATTTT
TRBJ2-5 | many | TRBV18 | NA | CASSSRQQETQYF | TGTGCCAGCTCATCAAGACAGCAAGAGACCCAGTACTTC
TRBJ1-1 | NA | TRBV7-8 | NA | CASSLAGQNTEAFF | TGTGCCAGCAGCTTAGCAGGCCAGAACACTGAAGCTTTCTTT
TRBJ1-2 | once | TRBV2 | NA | CASRIRGSDGYTF | TGTGCCAGCAGGATTCGGGGATCAGATGGCTACACCTTC
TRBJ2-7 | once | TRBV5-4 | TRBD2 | CASSPTSGSYEQYF | TGTGCCAGCAGCCCGACTAGCGGGTCATACGAGCAGTACTTC
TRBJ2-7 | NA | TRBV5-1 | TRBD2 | CASSPTLTTSADYEQYF | TGCGCCAGCAGCCCGACTCTAACGACTAGCGCGGACTACGAGCAGTACTTC
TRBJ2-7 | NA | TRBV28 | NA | CASRSPLGYEQYF | TGTGCCAGCAGGTCCCCTCTGGGCTACGAGCAGTACTTC
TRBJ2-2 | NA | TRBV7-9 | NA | CASSLQGIGELFF | TGTGCCAGCAGCTTACAGGGGATCGGGGAGCTGTTTTTT
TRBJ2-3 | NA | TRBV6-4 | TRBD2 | CASSLLAASTDTQYF | TGTGCCAGCAGCTTACTAGCGGCTAGCACAGATACGCAGTATTTT
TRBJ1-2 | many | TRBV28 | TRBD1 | CASSPGGRPGYTF | TGTGCCAGCAGTCCAGGGGGCAGGCCGGGCTACACCTTC
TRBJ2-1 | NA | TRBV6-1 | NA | CASSEGLKVRGSYNEQFF | TGTGCCAGCAGTGAAGGACTTAAGGTGCGGGGATCCTACAATGAGCAGTTCTTC
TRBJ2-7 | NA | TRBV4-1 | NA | CASSQPGQGKIYEQYF | TGCGCCAGCAGCCAACCGGGGCAGGGGAAGATCTACGAGCAGTACTTC
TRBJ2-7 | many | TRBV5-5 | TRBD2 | CASTPEGLAGAHEQYF | TGTGCCAGCACCCCCGAGGGATTAGCGGGAGCCCACGAGCAGTACTTC
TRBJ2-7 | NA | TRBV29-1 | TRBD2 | CSALGLAGYEQYF | TGCAGCGCCCTGGGACTAGCGGGTTACGAGCAGTACTTC
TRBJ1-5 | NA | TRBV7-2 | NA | CASTPEPGSQPQHF | TGTGCCAGCACCCCGGAGCCCGGGAGTCAGCCCCAGCATTTT
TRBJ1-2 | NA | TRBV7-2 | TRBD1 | CASSLAQGTGAGYTF | TGTGCCAGCAGCTTAGCCCAAGGGACAGGGGCTGGCTACACCTTC
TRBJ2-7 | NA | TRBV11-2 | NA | CASSTRAAGGYEQYF | TGTGCCAGCAGCACCCGGGCAGCCGGAGGCTACGAGCAGTACTTC
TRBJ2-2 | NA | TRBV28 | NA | CASSSIPLGRANTGELFF | TGTGCCAGCAGTTCCATCCCTTTAGGCAGGGCGAACACCGGGGAGCTGTTTTTT
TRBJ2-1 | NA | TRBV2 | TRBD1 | CASRRLRGRSYNEQFF | TGTGCCAGCAGAAGACTCAGGGGGAGATCCTACAATGAGCAGTTCTTC
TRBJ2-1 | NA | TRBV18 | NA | CASSPRDSGNEQFF | TGTGCCAGCTCACCACGGGACAGCGGGAATGAGCAGTTCTTC
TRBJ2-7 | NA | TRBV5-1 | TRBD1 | CASSLVGWDSSYEQYF | TGCGCCAGCAGCTTGGTCGGGTGGGACAGCTCCTACGAGCAGTACTTC
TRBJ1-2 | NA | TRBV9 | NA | CASSVGQGPYGYTF | TGTGCCAGCAGCGTAGGACAAGGGCCCTATGGCTACACCTTC
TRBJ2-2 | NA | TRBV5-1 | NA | CASSNTEGWSGELFF | TGCGCCAGCAGCAACACAGAGGGTTGGTCCGGGGAGCTGTTTTTT
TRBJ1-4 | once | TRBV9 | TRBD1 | CASSVGGQGDEKLFF | TGTGCCAGCAGCGTAGGGGGACAGGGTGACGAAAAACTGTTTTTT
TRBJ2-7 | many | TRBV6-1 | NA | CASSERLAQPYEQYF | TGTGCCAGCAGTGAACGGCTAGCGCAGCCCTACGAGCAGTACTTC
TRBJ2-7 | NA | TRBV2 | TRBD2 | CASRGGEAYEQYF | TGTGCCAGCAGGGGGGGGGAGGCCTACGAGCAGTACTTC
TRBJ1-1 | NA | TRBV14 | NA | CASSQEIFGTEAFF | TGTGCCAGCAGCCAAGAGATTTTTGGGACTGAAGCTTTCTTT
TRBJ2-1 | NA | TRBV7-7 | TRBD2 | CASSLMPRTSGSGSEQFF | TGTGCCAGCAGCTTAATGCCCCGGACTAGCGGGAGTGGGAGTGAGCAGTTCTTC
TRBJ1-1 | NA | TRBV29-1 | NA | CSAHVGLNTEAFF | TGCAGCGCCCACGTGGGGCTGAACACTGAAGCTTTCTTT
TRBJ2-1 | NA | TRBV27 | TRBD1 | CASSKGQGSYNEQFF | TGTGCCAGCAGTAAGGGACAGGGTTCCTACAATGAGCAGTTCTTC
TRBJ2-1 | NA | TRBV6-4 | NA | CASSDSTFDINEQFF | TGTGCCAGCAGTGACTCGACTTTTGACATCAATGAGCAGTTCTTC
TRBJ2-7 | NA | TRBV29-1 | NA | CSVVPGAYEQYF | TGCAGCGTTGTACCCGGGGCCTACGAGCAGTACTTC
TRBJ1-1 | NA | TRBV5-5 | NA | CASSLNGATEAFF | TGTGCCAGCAGCTTGAACGGAGCCACTGAAGCTTTCTTT
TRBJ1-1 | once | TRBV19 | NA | CASSKGSASTEAFF | TGTGCCAGTAGTAAAGGGAGCGCGAGCACTGAAGCTTTCTTT
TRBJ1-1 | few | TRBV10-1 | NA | CASSERRGSGTEAFF | TGCGCCAGCAGTGAGCGACGGGGGTCGGGCACTGAAGCTTTCTTT
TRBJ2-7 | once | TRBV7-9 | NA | CASSPRGYPTYEQYF | TGTGCCAGCAGCCCCAGAGGGTACCCGACCTACGAGCAGTACTTC
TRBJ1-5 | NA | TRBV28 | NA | CASSDDSAVLIGNQPQHF | TGTGCCAGCAGTGACGACAGCGCTGTCCTAATAGGCAATCAGCCCCAGCATTTT
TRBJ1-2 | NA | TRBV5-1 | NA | CASSLDTASYGYTF | TGCGCCAGCAGCTTGGATACAGCGAGCTATGGCTACACCTTC